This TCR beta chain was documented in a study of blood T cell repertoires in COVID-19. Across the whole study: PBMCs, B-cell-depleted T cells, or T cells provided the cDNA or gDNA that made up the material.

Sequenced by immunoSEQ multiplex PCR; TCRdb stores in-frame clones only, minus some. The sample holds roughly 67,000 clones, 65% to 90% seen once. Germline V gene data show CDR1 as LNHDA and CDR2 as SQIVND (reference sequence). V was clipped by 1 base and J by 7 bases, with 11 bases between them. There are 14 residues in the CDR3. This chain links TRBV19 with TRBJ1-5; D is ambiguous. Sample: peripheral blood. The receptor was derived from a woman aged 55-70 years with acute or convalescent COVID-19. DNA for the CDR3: TGTGCCAGTAGTATAGGCGGAAACCGCCAGCCCCAGCATTTT. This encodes CASSIGGNRQPQHF.